This T cell receptor beta chain emerged from a study of cytomegalovirus exposure and HLA in healthy donors. For the study at large: HLA-typed donors were the source of about 90 million unique TCRs held in an early data release. Study-wide results and limits: Immune exposure was documented only through CMV serostatus. Being productive about 90% or about 30% of the time was typical of most TCR beta V segments in an earlier analysis.

With 60 Vbeta and 13 Jbeta primers, the PCR was carried out. Clones were read by immunoSEQ multiplex PCR, and TCRdb kept only the in-frame ones, dropping some. The data contain around 150,000 clones, about 75% of them singletons. V shed 5 bases, J shed 7 bases, and the junction held 8 bases outside the gene matches. The CDR3 runs 15 residues. The germline CDR1 and CDR2 sequences are SGHAT and FQNNGV. Healthy bone marrow donors made up the donors. On this clone: Its antigen is unknown.

V is TRBV11-2 and J is TRBJ2-1; 10 nucleotides line up with TRBD2. The sample consisted of PBMCs. The TCR was taken from a woman aged 45 to 65 in good health and CMV-seropositive. In DNA form, the CDR3 reads TGTGCCAGCAGCCGAACTAGCGGGATTCTTAATGAGCAGTTCTTC. Its protein is CASSRTSGILNEQFF. Full variable domain (missing parts from reference TRBV11-2 and TRBJ2-1): EAGVAQSPRYKIIEKRQSVAFWCNPISGHATLYWYQQILGQGPKLLIQFQNNGVVDDSQLPKDRFSAERLKGVDSTLKIQPAKLEDSAVYLCASSRTSGILNEQFFGPGTRLTVL.